The rows below give T cell receptor beta chains drawn from one sample of a study of cytomegalovirus exposure and HLA in healthy donors. Data came from immunoSEQ multiplex PCR; TCRdb stores just in-frame clones and leaves some out. Of about 260,000 clones in the sample, almost 85% were seen once. Sequencing input: PBMCs. These receptors were obtained from a woman aged 35 to 49 in good health and CMV-seropositive. Each CDR3 is given with its conserved first and last residue. The order of the fields is V gene, CDR3 length, CDR3 protein.

v_gene: TRBV19
len: 18
CDR3aa: CASSITTRTSAGTGELFF

v_gene: TRBV29-1
len: 12
CDR3aa: CSVRTVNTEAFF

v_gene: TRBV5-6
len: 15
CDR3aa: CASSLRTGVGETQYF

v_gene: TRBV6-1
len: 15
CDR3aa: CASSDGTSGSYEQYF

v_gene: TRBV5-1
len: 14
CDR3aa: CASSLVAGSYEQYF

v_gene: TRBV28
len: 15
CDR3aa: CASSFRPKSDEKLFF

v_gene: TRBV28
len: 14
CDR3aa: CASSLPPAGYEQYF

v_gene: TRBV4-2
len: 16
CDR3aa: CASSPGLAVRAGELFF

v_gene: TRBV5-1
len: 14
CDR3aa: CASSLVGQSYGCTF

v_gene: TRBV29-1
len: 12
CDR3aa: CSVPGGRGEQYF

v_gene: TRBV10-3
len: 14
CDR3aa: CAITVDPGTIGYTF

v_gene: TRBV19
len: 14
CDR3aa: CASSTGQGAFEQYF

v_gene: TRBV5-1
len: 14
CDR3aa: CASSPGQVNEKLFF

v_gene: TRBV10-3
len: 14
CDR3aa: CAISERQESYEQYF

v_gene: TRBV5-4
len: 14
CDR3aa: CASSLGQGGYEQFF

v_gene: TRBV19
len: 12
CDR3aa: CASSISPGEAFF

v_gene: TRBV9
len: 15
CDR3aa: CASSPRGPLSNEQFF

v_gene: TRBV28
len: 16
CDR3aa: CASSSDSGRSYNEQFF

v_gene: TRBV4-3
len: 15
CDR3aa: CASSQQGATNYGYTF

v_gene: TRBV14
len: 12
CDR3aa: CASSIGPGAQYF

v_gene: TRBV7-9
len: 15
CDR3aa: CASSSRESLPYEQYF

v_gene: TRBV7-8
len: 14
CDR3aa: CASSSSGSPYEQYF

v_gene: TRBV5-1
len: 14
CDR3aa: CASSSQGRDTEAFF

v_gene: TRBV4-2
len: 15
CDR3aa: CASSQTQGAANEQFF

v_gene: TRBV2
len: 14
CDR3aa: CASKQQFAQETQYF

v_gene: TRBV19
len: 18
CDR3aa: CASSRTGTSGTLVNEQFF

v_gene: TRBV19
len: 15
CDR3aa: CASSMGQERTDTQYF

v_gene: TRBV27
len: 19
CDR3aa: CASSLKTSGRVVNTGELFF

v_gene: TRBV29-1
len: 15
CDR3aa: CSVESRESNLNEQFF

v_gene: TRBV28
len: 13
CDR3aa: CATVVNSNQPQHF

v_gene: TRBV28
len: 14
CDR3aa: CASSRNYPSYEQYF

v_gene: TRBV6-5
len: 14
CDR3aa: CASSWHRGTGELFF

v_gene: TRBV11-1
len: 12
CDR3aa: CASSGQGDEQYF

v_gene: TRBV4-2
len: 13
CDR3aa: CASSQDENGELFF

v_gene: TRBV7-9
len: 13
CDR3aa: CSSSLGTSGEQYF

v_gene: TRBV28
len: 15
CDR3aa: CASSLVLQGDQPQHF

v_gene: TRBV19
len: 17
CDR3aa: CASSMALAGGHHYEQYF

v_gene: TRBV10-3
len: 13
CDR3aa: CAISDGQGYEQYF

v_gene: TRBV7-2
len: 16
CDR3aa: CASSLYDGPPRLEQYF

v_gene: TRBV7-9
len: 13
CDR3aa: CASSLAAEETQYF

v_gene: TRBV28
len: 17
CDR3aa: CASSLLPGTGVNYGYTF

v_gene: TRBV27
len: 16
CDR3aa: CASSMGPGQRNYGYTF

v_gene: TRBV5-5
len: 14
CDR3aa: CASSRGQGGYGYTF

v_gene: TRBV5-1
len: 16
CDR3aa: CASSLDGGGVTDTQYF

v_gene: TRBV27
len: 14
CDR3aa: CASWGTSSAYEQYF

v_gene: TRBV6-5
len: 14
CDR3aa: CASTKSVGADTQYF

v_gene: TRBV28
len: 15
CDR3aa: CASSLVGTVSYEQYF

v_gene: TRBV10-2
len: 13
CDR3aa: CASSGSGRREQYF

v_gene: TRBV7-9
len: 13
CDR3aa: CASSPTSGDRQYF

v_gene: TRBV29-1
len: 17
CDR3aa: CSVLILAGEPGANGLTF

v_gene: TRBV27
len: 14
CDR3aa: CASSLGADTGELFF

v_gene: TRBV7-9
len: 15
CDR3aa: CASGLAGGFVETQYF

v_gene: TRBV2
len: 12
CDR3aa: CASTGLEETQYF

v_gene: TRBV30
len: 14
CDR3aa: CAWSLTRYSYEQYF